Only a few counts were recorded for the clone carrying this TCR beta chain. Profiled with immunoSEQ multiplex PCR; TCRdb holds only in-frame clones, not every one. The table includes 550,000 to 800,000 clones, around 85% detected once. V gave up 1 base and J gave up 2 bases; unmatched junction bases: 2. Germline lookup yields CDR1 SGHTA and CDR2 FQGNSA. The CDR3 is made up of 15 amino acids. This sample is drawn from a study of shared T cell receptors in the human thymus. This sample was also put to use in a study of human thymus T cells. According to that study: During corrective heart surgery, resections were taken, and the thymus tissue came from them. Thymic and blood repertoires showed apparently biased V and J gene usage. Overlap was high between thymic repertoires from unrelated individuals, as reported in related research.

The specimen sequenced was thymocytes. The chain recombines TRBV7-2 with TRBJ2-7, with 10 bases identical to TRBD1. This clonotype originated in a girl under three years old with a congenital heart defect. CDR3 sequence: CASSLGTGGTYEQYF. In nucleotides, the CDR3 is TGTGCCAGCAGCTTAGGGACAGGGGGGACCTACGAGCAGTACTTC.